The present TCR beta chain was sequenced within a study of T cell responses to AZD1222 COVID-19 vaccine. Whole-study results and caveats: The study reported that nearly half of spike-specific TCRs target unmutated variant regions. Every sample of the repertoires postdated the peak T cell response. The number of AZD1222 recipients seropositive at baseline was only 6 or 7. It should be noted that donors were predominantly white British and more often female, and clonal diversity was possibly underestimated.

In the case of this clone: Its target is not known.

The assay was immunoSEQ multiplex PCR, and TCRdb's table has in-frame clones only and misses some. The table records fewer than 150,000 clones, 85% to 90% of them present only once. Germline trimming cut 2 bases from V and 6 bases from J; bases unmatched to any gene: 8. The CDR3 contains 16 residues. CDR1 is SGHTA, CDR2 FQGNSA, per germline. The material was peripheral blood, obtained on day 0 of AZD1222 vaccination. J is TRBJ1-2 and V is TRBV7-2; TRBD1 matches 11 bases. This TCR came from an adult in good health. In DNA, the CDR3 is TGTGCCAGCAGCTTATCTGGACAGGGGGCTTATGATGGCTACACCTTC. Residues: CASSLSGQGAYDGYTF.